This passage covers 14 T cell receptor beta chains from one sample sequenced in a study of T-cell reconstitution after alpha-beta-depleted transplantation in children. Unique molecular identifiers were incorporated during preparation of the TCRbeta library. TCRdb reanalysed the PCR reads using MiXCR and keeps one entry per CDR3 protein. The sample contains over 200,000 distinct CDR3 sequences, roughly a tenth of which appear only once. This material consisted of PBMCs, taken before TCRalphabeta/CD19-depleted stem cell transplant. These receptors were collected from a child younger than two with acute myeloid leukemia, due to receive a stem cell transplant.

In the case of this clonotype: One end of the junction is discordant with germline, which a read error may explain. V is TRBV11-2 and J is TRBJ2-7; a possible D gene is TRBD2 (6 bases). The length of the CDR3 is 13 residues. The germline V gene has CDR1 SGHAT and CDR2 FQNNGV. The CDR3 protein is CANSIGPRGEQYF. The CDR3 nucleotides read TGTGCCAACAGCATTGGCCCCCGGGGGGAGCAGTACTTC.

This clonotype was seen repeatedly, ten times or more. The chain uses TRBV7-9 and TRBJ2-1; 7 positions agree with TRBD2. Trimming removed 5 bases from V and 10 bases from J; junction bases left unmatched: 5. The germline V gene encodes CDR1 SEHNR and CDR2 FQNEAQ (reference sequence). The CDR3 consists of 12 residues. In DNA, the CDR3 is TGTGCCAGCAGCCGGGACTACAGGGAGCAGTTCTTC. Protein sequence: CASSRDYREQFF.

This clonotype has ten or more counts. This chain connects TRBV4-2 to TRBJ2-5, with TRBD2 matching 15 bases. This CDR3 contains 17 residues. Losses at the gene ends were 4 bases for V and 5 bases for J; bases not matched to a gene: 8. CDR1 and CDR2 from the germline V gene are LGHNA and YNFKEQ. CDR3 nucleotide sequence: TGTGCCAGCAGCCCGGGACTAGCGGGGGGCTATGGGGAGACCCAGTACTTC. Protein sequence: CASSPGLAGGYGETQYF.

This clonotype has at least ten counts. The V and J genes are TRBV30 and TRBJ2-1; D call uncertain. The V and J ends lost 0 bases and 1 base respectively, with 10 bases between them. From germline, CDR1 is GTSNPN and CDR2 SVGIG (reference sequence). The CDR3 covers 15 residues. The CDR3 DNA is TGTGCCTGGAGTGTCCCCCAGGTGTCCTACAATGAGCAGTTCTTC. It yields the protein CAWSVPQVSYNEQFF.

This clonotype was observed many times. This rearrangement joins TRBV7-2 to TRBJ2-3; tentatively, D is TRBD2 (6 bases). V lost 2 bases to trimming and J lost 6 bases, with 12 bases between them. The CDR3 consists of 14 residues. Germline assignment: CDR1 SGHTA and CDR2 FQGNSA. The CDR3 loop is CASSLSGVSDTQYF. The CDR3 nucleotides read TGTGCCAGCAGCTTATCGGGAGTCTCGGATACGCAGTATTTT.

In its sample, this clonotype was seen many times. This chain links TRBV5-1 with TRBJ2-1; 9 bases align to TRBD2. The ends lost 0 bases at V and 6 bases at J; junction bases unmatched: 13. Germline CDR1 SGHRS, CDR2 YFSETQ. CDR3 length: 18 amino acids. The CDR3 nucleotides are TGCGCCAGCAGCTTGGCCGGGACTAGCCTCTACCAGGGCAATGAGCAGTTCTTC. It encodes CASSLAGTSLYQGNEQFF.

This clonotype was picked up many times. J is TRBJ1-1 and V is TRBV29-1; D gene ambiguous. V lost 0 bases, J lost 8 bases, and 22 bases lay in between. This CDR3 spans 16 amino acids. The V gene's germline CDR1 is SQVTM and CDR2 ANQGSEA. The CDR3 region is CSVEEPTIRAPREAFF. DNA for the CDR3: TGCAGCGTTGAAGAGCCTACTATACGGGCCCCTAGGGAAGCTTTCTTT.

This clonotype was found many times. V and J are TRBV6-2 or TRBV6-3 and TRBJ2-2, with 11 positions matching TRBD2. CDR1 and CDR2 (germline): MNHEY, SVGEGT. The CDR3 has 16 residues. V lost 2 bases, J lost 3 bases, and 2 bases stayed unmatched. For the CDR3, the DNA is TGTGCCAGCAGTTACAAGGGACTAGCGGACACCGGGGAGCTGTTTTTT. It encodes CASSYKGLADTGELFF.

This clonotype showed up just once. This rearrangement joins TRBV12-3 or TRBV12-4 to TRBJ1-1, with D unresolved. The CDR3 sequence is 14 residues long. V lost 0 bases, J lost 8 bases, and 13 bases lay in between. The CDR3 DNA reads TGTGCCAGCAGTTTAGCGGAAAGGGCCTCCGAAGCTTTCTTT. This encodes CASSLAERASEAFF.

This clonotype was picked up a small number of times. V gene TRBV27 combines with J gene TRBJ2-5; TRBD2 agrees at 8 bases. Germline CDR1 MNHEY, CDR2 SMNVEV (reference sequence). V shed 2 bases and J 2 bases; nucleotides not matched to a gene: 4. The CDR3 consists of 15 residues. This CDR3 is CASSLGGGNQETQYF. Here the CDR3 DNA reads TGTGCCAGCAGTTTAGGCGGGGGGAATCAAGAGACCCAGTACTTC.

This clonotype was found many times. The CDR3 nucleotides are TGTGCCATCAGGGATAATGAAAAACTGTTTTTT. Translated: CAIRDNEKLFF. The rearrangement joins TRBV10-3 to TRBJ1-4; D not resolved. Trimming left V 6 bases short and J 4 bases short, with 3 bases between. Germline lookup yields CDR1 ENHRY and CDR2 SYGVKD. The CDR3 totals 11 residues.

This clonotype has at least ten counts. One end of the junction does not line up with germline, which may come from a read error. This chain uses TRBV7-2 with TRBJ1-5; D perhaps matches TRBD1 (6 bases). The CDR3 is made up of 12 amino acids. Germline CDR1 SGHTA, CDR2 FQGNSA. CDR3 region: CASSLGGQPQHF. In DNA form, the CDR3 reads TGTGCCAGCAGTTTAGGGGGTCAGCCCCAGCATTTT.

This clonotype has at least ten counts. The chain couples TRBV29-1 to TRBJ1-1; D is perhaps TRBD1 (5 bases). The CDR3 is made up of 14 amino acids. CDR1 SQVTM and CDR2 ANQGSEA come from the germline V gene. The V and J ends lost 2 bases and 1 base respectively, with 11 bases between them. CDR3 sequence (DNA): TGCAGCGTTGAAAAGTGGGGGAGGAACACTGAAGCTTTCTTT. It yields the protein CSVEKWGRNTEAFF.

This clonotype was observed many times. The CDR3 region is CSARKGRQQTEAFF. The CDR3 DNA follows: TGCAGTGCTAGGAAGGGGCGACAACAAACTGAAGCTTTCTTT. The chain couples TRBV20-1 to TRBJ1-1; TRBD1 might be the D (5 bases). The CDR3 loop spans 14 amino acids. The germline CDR1 and CDR2 sequences are DFQATT and SNEGSKA (reference sequence). Trimming took 3 bases from V and 5 from J, leaving 16 bases between them.